This passage covers 27 T cell receptor delta chains from one sample sequenced in a study of gamma-delta T cells after stem cell transplantation. TCRdb re-identified clones in the RT-PCR reads via CATT. The data hold 5,500 to 7,000 delta-chain clones, with approximately 25% observed a single time. Sequencing was carried out using gamma-delta T cells. Every receptor here comes from a human donor. It is not recorded whose cells these are; they may come from a transplant donor.

The CDR3 DNA reads TGTGCCTGTGACCCACTGGGGGATACAGTATCCTGGGACACCCGACAGATGTTTTTC. Its protein is CACDPLGDTVSWDTRQMFF. V usage is TRDV2 and J usage is TRDJ3; 12 bases are shared with TRDD3. Looked up from germline, CDR1 is GEAIGNYY and CDR2 is EKD. The CDR3 loop spans 19 amino acids. The V gene end was trimmed by 3 bases and the J gene end by 1 base; junction bases not matched to a gene: 6.

Comment on this clone: This may be a read error, as it is one base from a much larger clone. The V and J genes are TRDV2 and TRDJ1, with D perhaps matching TRDD3 (8 bases). This CDR3 is 23 amino acids long. The germline gives CDR1 GEAIGNYY, CDR2 EKD. The CDR3 loop is CACGTIPTATSWGTRLYTDKLIF. The DNA of the CDR3 is TGTGCCTGTGGCACCATTCCTACGGCTACTAGCTGGGGGACCCGACTGTACACCGATAAACTCATCTTT.

This rearrangement joins TRDV2 to TRDJ3; D remains unclear. Germline CDR1 and CDR2: GEAIGNYY and EKD. The CDR3 loop spans 21 amino acids. The ends were cut back, 0 bases at V and 0 bases at J, with 20 bases in the middle. This CDR3 is CACDTVKIISQSSWDTRQMFF. CDR3 coding DNA: TGTGCCTGTGACACCGTAAAGATAATCTCCCAGAGCTCCTGGGACACCCGACAGATGTTTTTC.

Regarding this clone: This sequence may be a read error, since a much larger clone differs from it by one base. The CDR3 sequence: CACGTVGDMENTDKLIF. As DNA, the CDR3 is TGTGCCTGTGGCACGGTGGGGGATATGGAGAACACCGATAAACTCATCTTT. This rearrangement joins TRDV2 to TRDJ1; TRDD3 matches at 9 bases. V gave up 5 bases and J gave up 0 bases; unmatched junction bases: 12. Germline assignment: CDR1 GEAIGNYY and CDR2 EKD. This CDR3 is 17 amino acids long.

The chain has TRDV2 and TRDJ1, with D possibly TRDD3 on 6 matching bases. The CDR3 consists of 19 residues. Trimming took 0 bases from V and 0 from J, leaving 22 bases between them. Germline CDR1 GEAIGNYY, CDR2 EKD. As DNA, the CDR3 is TGTGCCTGTGACACCGCTAGTAGTCTGGGGACCTCGTACACCGATAAACTCATCTTT. Translated: CACDTASSLGTSYTDKLIF.

This clone was seen a single time. Mismatch with germline at one junction end may stem from a read error. V gene TRDV2 combines with J gene TRDJ3; 8 nucleotides match TRDD3. CDR1 and CDR2 (germline): GEAIGNYY, EKD. The CDR3 extends over 23 amino acids. Here the CDR3 reads CACDPILRGIKDESSWDTRQVFF. CDR3 nucleotide sequence: TGTGCCTGTGACCCGATCCTACGGGGGATAAAGGACGAAAGCTCCTGGGACACCCGACAGGTGTTTTTC.

Relative to its sample, this clone is medium-sized. This likely stems from a read error, as it lies one base from a far larger clone. The chain links TRDV2 to TRDJ2; 7 bases align to TRDD3. Germline-derived CDR1 and CDR2 are GEAIGNYY and EKD. This CDR3 region has 15 residues. The CDR3 spells CACDTVGIHTAQPFF. CDR3 DNA sequence: TGTGCCTGTGACACCGTCGGGATACACACAGCACAACCCTTCTTT.

A remark on this clone: This specimen includes other DNA sequences encoding the same CDR3. This sequence joins TRDV2 and TRDJ3; 9 nucleotides agree with TRDD3. The CDR3 runs to 20 residues. In germline, CDR1 is GEAIGNYY, CDR2 EKD. V trimming: 0 bases; J trimming: 0 bases; junction bases outside the gene matches: 8. The CDR3 region has the DNA TGTGCCTGTGACACCGTGTTGGGGGATAAAAGCTCCTGGGACACCCGACAGATGTTTTTC. This translates into CACDTVLGDKSSWDTRQMFF.

This clone qualifies as medium-sized (0.01 to 0.1%). The chain uses TRDV2 and TRDJ1, with 10 positions matching TRDD3. J was trimmed by 0 bases and V by 1 base; bases with no gene match: 10. Germline lookup yields CDR1 GEAIGNYY and CDR2 EKD. This CDR3 is 18 amino acids long. The DNA of the CDR3 is TGTGCCTGTGACACGCTACTGGGGGATTCGCCGTACACCGATAAACTCATCTTT. This codes for CACDTLLGDSPYTDKLIF.

The chain is built from TRDV2 and TRDJ1; D might be TRDD3 (6 bases). The CDR3 is made up of 15 amino acids. The ends were cut back, 3 bases at V and 0 bases at J, with 13 bases in the middle. CDR1 GEAIGNYY and CDR2 EKD come from the germline V gene. The CDR3 is CACDAWGLYTDKLIF. The CDR3 DNA sequence: TGTGCCTGTGACGCGTGGGGGTTGTACACCGATAAACTCATCTTT.

By its share, this clone is medium-sized. V gene TRDV2 combines with J gene TRDJ1, with a weak D call TRDD2 (6 bases). Trimming took off 3 bases at V and 8 bases at J, with 27 bases between the two ends. CDR1 GEAIGNYY and CDR2 EKD come from the germline V gene. The CDR3 totals 17 residues. The CDR3 bases are TGTGCCTGTGACCCCGTCCTACTAGAAGCTGGGTACCACAAACTCATCTTT. Translation gives CACDPVLLEAGYHKLIF.

A remark on this clone: A far more abundant clone sits one base away, making this likely a read error. The chain has TRDV2 and TRDJ1; either TRDD2 or TRDD3 may supply D (5 bases each). V dropped 5 bases and J dropped 2 bases, with 23 bases sitting between them. Germline CDR1 reads GEAIGNYY; CDR2 reads EKD. This CDR3 is built from 17 residues. CDR3 amino acids: CACGPILPDGVTDKLIF. CDR3 bases: TGTGCCTGTGGCCCGATACTTCCCGACGGGGTAACCGATAAACTCATCTTT.

V and J are TRDV1 and TRDJ1, with a tentative D call TRDD3 (6 bases). Germline CDR1 reads TSWWSYY; CDR2 reads QGS. This CDR3 contains 16 residues. With 1 base removed from V and 7 bases from J, the gap between germline ends came to 19 bases. The CDR3 region has the DNA TGTGCTCTTGGGGAACGGTCGTACCGGGGGACCCTTAAACTCATCTTT. This translates into CALGERSYRGTLKLIF.

This clone ranks as medium-sized (0.01 to 0.1%). This sequence joins TRDV2 and TRDJ1; 11 bases map to TRDD3. The CDR3 has 15 amino acids. Trimming took 7 bases from V and 0 from J; bases not matched to a gene: 6. Germline CDR1 reads GEAIGNYY; CDR2 reads EKD. The CDR3 DNA sequence: TGTGCCTGCTGGGGGATACAGGAGTACACCGATAAACTCATCTTT. Its protein is CACWGIQEYTDKLIF.

This clone was detected a few times. This chain connects TRDV1 to TRDJ1; 9 nucleotides agree with TRDD3. Looked up from germline, CDR1 is TSWWSYY and CDR2 is QGS. The CDR3 loop spans 20 amino acids. V trimming: 8 bases; J trimming: 0 bases; junction bases outside the gene matches: 22. CDR3 coding DNA: TGTGCTCTTAGTGGAGGTGGGGGATATTTTGGCAAGGTGTACACCGATAAACTCATCTTT. It encodes CALSGGGGYFGKVYTDKLIF.

Of note for this clone: The junction departs from the called germline gene at one end, perhaps through a read error. The chain is built from TRDV2 and TRDJ1, with 13 bases aligning to TRDD3. The CDR3 extends over 19 amino acids. CDR1 and CDR2 (germline): GEAIGNYY, EKD. The CDR3 sequence is CACDTLTGGYAPITDKPIF. The CDR3 coding sequence is TGTGCCTGTGACACCCTAACTGGGGGATACGCCCCTATCACCGATAAACCCATCTTT.

Remarks on this clone: Only one base separates this from a far larger clonotype, so it likely reflects a read error. This chain links TRDV2 with TRDJ1, with a weak D call TRDD3 (6 bases). The CDR3 sequence is 26 residues long. Per germline, CDR1 GEAIGNYY and CDR2 EKD. V lost 0 bases and J 4 bases, leaving 47 bases between the germline ends. CDR3 sequence: CACDTVSLLRDSKGGPEAPPGDKLIF. CDR3 coding DNA: TGTGCCTGTGACACCGTTTCGTTACTGAGGGATAGCAAGGGGGGCCCCGAGGCACCACCCGGCGATAAACTCATCTTT.

By frequency in the sample, this clone is medium-sized. The chain has TRDV2 and TRDJ3; TRDD3 might be the D (6 bases). Germline V gene sequence: CDR1 GEAIGNYY, CDR2 EKD. Between the trimmed V and J ends, which lost 0 bases and 2 bases, there was a span of 13 bases. The CDR3 totals 18 residues. DNA of the CDR3: TGTGCCTGTGACACCGCAGGGGATCTTACCTGGGACACCCGACAGATGTTTTTC. This codes for CACDTAGDLTWDTRQMFF.

This clone is deemed medium-sized. The J gene is TRDJ1, the V gene TRDV2; 12 positions agree with TRDD3. The germline gives CDR1 GEAIGNYY, CDR2 EKD. With 7 bases clipped from V and 0 bases from J, the junction kept 8 bases outside the gene matches. The CDR3 loop spans 16 amino acids. The CDR3, as DNA: TGTGCCTGCGAAGGGCTGGGGGATACGGACACCGATAAACTCATCTTT. Amino acid sequence: CACEGLGDTDTDKLIF.

CDR3 amino acids: CACDTVLGDTRTDKLIF. DNA for the CDR3: TGTGCCTGTGACACCGTACTGGGGGATACGCGAACCGATAAACTCATCTTT. The rearrangement links TRDV2 to TRDJ1; 13 bases agree with TRDD3. Per germline, CDR1 GEAIGNYY and CDR2 EKD. This CDR3 region has 17 residues. The V gene end was trimmed by 0 bases and the J gene end by 2 bases; junction bases not matched to a gene: 5.

This clone was found once. This sequence may be a read error, since a much larger clone differs from it by one base. This chain links TRDV2 with TRDJ1, with D possibly matching TRDD2 (6 bases). The CDR3 consists of 16 residues. Per germline, CDR1 GEAIGNYY and CDR2 EKD. Between the trimmed V and J ends, which lost 6 bases and 0 bases, there was a span of 19 bases. CDR3 DNA sequence: TGTGCCTGTTACCCCCTTCCCCCTGGCCACACCGATAAACTCATCTTT. It is translated as CACYPLPPGHTDKLIF.

By sample share, this clone is medium-sized (0.01 to 0.1%). The rearrangement uses TRDV2 and TRDJ1; no definite D call. V was clipped by 0 bases and J by 3 bases, with 22 bases between them. The germline CDR1 and CDR2 sequences are GEAIGNYY and EKD. CDR3 length: 18 residues. Here the CDR3 DNA reads TGTGCCTGTGACACCGTACTTCAACCGGGGCTACTAGCCGATAAACTCATCTTT. Residues: CACDTVLQPGLLADKLIF.

As for this clone: This may be a read error: a much more frequent sequence differs by one nucleotide. The chain recombines TRDV2 with TRDJ1; 12 positions match TRDD3. Germline V lookup: CDR1 GEAIGNYY, CDR2 EKD. The CDR3 contains 16 residues. The CDR3 reads CACDGVLGDTDDRLIF. The CDR3 coding sequence is TGTGCCTGTGACGGGGTACTGGGGGATACCGACGATAGACTCATCTTT.

This clone is deemed medium-sized. The J gene is TRDJ1, the V gene TRDV2, with D possibly TRDD3 on 6 matching bases. The germline V gene has CDR1 GEAIGNYY and CDR2 EKD. V lost 3 bases and J 4 bases, leaving 26 bases between the germline ends. The CDR3 consists of 18 residues. Written as DNA, the CDR3 is TGTGCCTGTGACCCCGTGGCCCATAGTGGAGTACTGGGCGATAAACTCATCTTT. This translates into CACDPVAHSGVLGDKLIF.

This clone was found a few times. The chain couples TRDV2 to TRDJ3; no reliable D call. CDR1 and CDR2 (germline): GEAIGNYY, EKD. Trimming removed 0 bases at V and 0 bases at J, with 14 bases between. This CDR3 contains 19 residues. CDR3 protein: CACDTGWQKSSWDTRQMFF. In DNA form, the CDR3 reads TGTGCCTGTGACACCGGCTGGCAAAAGAGCTCCTGGGACACCCGACAGATGTTTTTC.

By sample share, this clone is medium-sized. The J gene is TRDJ1, the V gene TRDV2; 9 positions match TRDD3. Trimming at V came to 1 base and at J to 0 bases, leaving 11 bases not matched to a gene. In germline, CDR1 is GEAIGNYY, CDR2 EKD. The CDR3 has 18 amino acids. The chain's CDR3 is CACDTVSLGDLYTDKLIF. Written as DNA, the CDR3 is TGTGCCTGTGACACAGTTTCGCTGGGGGATCTGTACACCGATAAACTCATCTTT.

In its sample, this clone was seen a few times. The chain carries TRDV1 and TRDJ1; weak D call: TRDD3 (6 bases). The CDR3 is 20 amino acids. Germline V gives CDR1 TSWWSYY, CDR2 QGS. Trimming removed 1 base at V and 0 bases at J, with 24 bases between. DNA for the CDR3: TGTGCTCTTGGGGAACGTCGCTTCGGGGGGTTTGGGGGGTACACCGATAAACTCATCTTT. Protein product: CALGERRFGGFGGYTDKLIF.